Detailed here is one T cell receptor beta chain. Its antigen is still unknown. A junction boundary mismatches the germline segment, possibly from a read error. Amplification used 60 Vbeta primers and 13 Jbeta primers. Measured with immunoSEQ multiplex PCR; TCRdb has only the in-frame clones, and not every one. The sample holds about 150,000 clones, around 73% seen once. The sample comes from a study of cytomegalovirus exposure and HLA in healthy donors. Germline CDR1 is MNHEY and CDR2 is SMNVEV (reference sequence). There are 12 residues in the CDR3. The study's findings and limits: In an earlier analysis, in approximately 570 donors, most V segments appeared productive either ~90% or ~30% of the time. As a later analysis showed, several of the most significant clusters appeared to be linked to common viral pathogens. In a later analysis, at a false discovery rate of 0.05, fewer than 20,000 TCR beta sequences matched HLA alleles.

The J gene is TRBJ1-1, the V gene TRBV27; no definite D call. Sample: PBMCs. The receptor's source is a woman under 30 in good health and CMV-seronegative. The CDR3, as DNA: TGTGCCAGCGGTTTCAGACAAGGTGAAGCTTTCTTT. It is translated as CASGFRQGEAFF.